A selection of T cell receptor beta chains follows, all from one sample in a study of regulatory T cells in long-lasting Graves disease. TCRdb reprocessed the multiplex PCR reads via MiXCR and lists one record per CDR3 protein. The table lists 300,000 to 350,000 distinct CDR3 sequences, around 20% of them singletons, with over 25% in the top ten. Sequenced here: peripheral blood mononuclear cells (PBMCs), sampled when the disease was refractory, from a patient treated with antithyroid drugs. Source of these receptors: a female donor with Graves disease. Both conserved end residues are part of each CDR3. Fields, in order: V gene, J gene, CDR3 length, D gene, clone size, CDR3 DNA, CDR3 protein. A D gene is named only where the DNA matches it firmly. Part of the rows lack a size; the others show once, few, many or a class for expanded clones.

V gene: TRBV12-3/TRBV12-4; J gene: TRBJ1-2; CDR3 length: 14; D gene: .; clone size: .; CDR3 DNA: TGTGCCAGCAGTTTAGGGGAGGGGGATCCTGGCTACACCTTC; CDR3 protein: CASSLGEGDPGYTF
V gene: TRBV5-1; J gene: TRBJ1-1; CDR3 length: 13; D gene: .; clone size: many; CDR3 DNA: TGCGCCAGCAGCTCTCAGGGACTCACTGAAGCTTTCTTT; CDR3 protein: CASSSQGLTEAFF
V gene: TRBV11-2; J gene: TRBJ1-6; CDR3 length: 13; D gene: .; clone size: many; CDR3 DNA: TGTGCCAGCAGCCTTGGTCTCAATTCACCCCTCCACTTT; CDR3 protein: CASSLGLNSPLHF
V gene: TRBV30; J gene: TRBJ1-5; CDR3 length: 13; D gene: .; clone size: many; CDR3 DNA: TGTGCCTGGAGCCCCCTCCGGGGACAGCCCCAGCATTTT; CDR3 protein: CAWSPLRGQPQHF
V gene: TRBV6-2/TRBV6-3; J gene: TRBJ1-5; CDR3 length: 13; D gene: .; clone size: .; CDR3 DNA: TGTGCCAGCAGTTACCAACCGACCCAGCCCCAGCATTTT; CDR3 protein: CASSYQPTQPQHF
V gene: TRBV6-1; J gene: TRBJ1-5; CDR3 length: 12; D gene: .; clone size: .; CDR3 DNA: TGTGCCACCGTCACAGGGAATCAGCCCCAGCATTTT; CDR3 protein: CATVTGNQPQHF
V gene: TRBV7-2; J gene: TRBJ1-4; CDR3 length: 15; D gene: .; clone size: many; CDR3 DNA: TGTGCCAGCAGCTTAGCAGGAAGGGCCGGAGAAAAACTGTTTTTT; CDR3 protein: CASSLAGRAGEKLFF
V gene: TRBV12-3/TRBV12-4; J gene: TRBJ2-3; CDR3 length: 13; D gene: .; clone size: once; CDR3 DNA: TGTGCCAGCACTTGGGGGGGCACAGATACGCAGTATTTT; CDR3 protein: CASTWGGTDTQYF
V gene: TRBV28; J gene: TRBJ2-7; CDR3 length: 14; D gene: TRBD2; clone size: many; CDR3 DNA: TGTGCCAGCAGTTTTAACGGGAGGTCCGCCGAGCAGTACTTC; CDR3 protein: CASSFNGRSAEQYF
V gene: TRBV3-1; J gene: TRBJ1-2; CDR3 length: 13; D gene: TRBD1; clone size: many; CDR3 DNA: TGTGCCAGCAGCCAAAGACAGGGTCTGGGCTACACCTTC; CDR3 protein: CASSQRQGLGYTF
V gene: TRBV28; J gene: TRBJ2-1; CDR3 length: 15; D gene: TRBD2; clone size: .; CDR3 DNA: TGTGCCAGCAGCCGAAGCTTGACCAGGCGGGGGAGGCAGTTCTTC; CDR3 protein: CASSRSLTRRGRQFF
V gene: TRBV7-6; J gene: TRBJ1-5; CDR3 length: 15; D gene: .; clone size: .; CDR3 DNA: TGTGCCAGCAGCTTACGGCCAGATTACAATCAGCCCCAGCATTTT; CDR3 protein: CASSLRPDYNQPQHF
V gene: TRBV6-1; J gene: TRBJ2-2; CDR3 length: 14; D gene: .; clone size: few; CDR3 DNA: TGTGCCAGCACCCGTACTAGGTCCACCGGGGAGCTGTTTTTT; CDR3 protein: CASTRTRSTGELFF
V gene: TRBV2; J gene: TRBJ1-5; CDR3 length: 13; D gene: .; clone size: many; CDR3 DNA: TGTGCCAGCAGTGAAGGCAGGAATCAGCCCCAGCATTTT; CDR3 protein: CASSEGRNQPQHF
V gene: TRBV25-1; J gene: TRBJ1-2; CDR3 length: 14; D gene: .; clone size: .; CDR3 DNA: TGTGCCAGCAGCGGGTACGGGATTAACTATGGCTACACCTTC; CDR3 protein: CASSGYGINYGYTF
V gene: TRBV2; J gene: TRBJ1-6; CDR3 length: 14; D gene: .; clone size: many; CDR3 DNA: TGTGCCAGCAGTGAAACCAGCCGCAATTCACCCCTCCACTTT; CDR3 protein: CASSETSRNSPLHF
V gene: TRBV12-3/TRBV12-4; J gene: TRBJ2-3; CDR3 length: 16; D gene: TRBD2; clone size: many; CDR3 DNA: TGTGCCAGCAGCCCAGGGACTAGCGGGGGGTCAGATACGCAGTATTTT; CDR3 protein: CASSPGTSGGSDTQYF
V gene: TRBV6-5; J gene: TRBJ2-5; CDR3 length: 16; D gene: TRBD1; clone size: few; CDR3 DNA: TGTGCCAGCAGTTACCCGGCAGGGGGCGTGGAAGAGACCCAGTACTTC; CDR3 protein: CASSYPAGGVEETQYF
V gene: TRBV7-3; J gene: TRBJ2-7; CDR3 length: 13; D gene: .; clone size: .; CDR3 DNA: TGTGCCAGCAGCCCTACGACGGGCTACGAGCAGTACTTC; CDR3 protein: CASSPTTGYEQYF
V gene: TRBV28; J gene: TRBJ2-7; CDR3 length: 14; D gene: .; clone size: many; CDR3 DNA: TGTGCCAGCGGGCGATCTTTACCCTCCTACGAGCAGTACTTC; CDR3 protein: CASGRSLPSYEQYF
V gene: TRBV5-1; J gene: TRBJ2-5; CDR3 length: 17; D gene: TRBD1; clone size: .; CDR3 DNA: TGCGCCAGCAGCTTGGCCGGGACAGGAGGCATCGGGGAGACCCAGTACTTC; CDR3 protein: CASSLAGTGGIGETQYF
V gene: TRBV10-2; J gene: TRBJ2-7; CDR3 length: 14; D gene: .; clone size: .; CDR3 DNA: TGCGCCAGCAGTACCCGGACAGACTCCTACGAGCAGTACTTC; CDR3 protein: CASSTRTDSYEQYF
V gene: TRBV28; J gene: TRBJ1-1; CDR3 length: 14; D gene: .; clone size: .; CDR3 DNA: TGTGCCAGCAGTGTCCTTCGGGACCGCACTGAAGCTTTCTTT; CDR3 protein: CASSVLRDRTEAFF
V gene: TRBV24-1; J gene: TRBJ1-6; CDR3 length: 15; D gene: .; clone size: many; CDR3 DNA: TGTGCCACCAGTGACTCGGGCCTGCCGAATTCACCCCTCCACTTT; CDR3 protein: CATSDSGLPNSPLHF
V gene: TRBV29-1; J gene: TRBJ2-5; CDR3 length: 15; D gene: .; clone size: .; CDR3 DNA: TGCAGCGTTGGCAGAGGGGGGACTGTGCAAGAGACCCAGTACTTC; CDR3 protein: CSVGRGGTVQETQYF
V gene: TRBV27; J gene: TRBJ2-7; CDR3 length: 15; D gene: TRBD1; clone size: many; CDR3 DNA: TGTGCCAGCAGTTTGCAGGGGCAGGGGGCCTACGAGCAGTACTTC; CDR3 protein: CASSLQGQGAYEQYF
V gene: TRBV12-3/TRBV12-4; J gene: TRBJ1-4; CDR3 length: 15; D gene: TRBD1; clone size: many; CDR3 DNA: TGTGCCAGCACCAAAAACAGGGGCTATAATGAAAAACTGTTTTTT; CDR3 protein: CASTKNRGYNEKLFF
V gene: TRBV4-1; J gene: TRBJ2-5; CDR3 length: 14; D gene: .; clone size: few; CDR3 DNA: TGCGCCAGCAGCCAAAGACAGTCAAGGGAGACCCAGTACTTC; CDR3 protein: CASSQRQSRETQYF
V gene: TRBV2; J gene: TRBJ2-7; CDR3 length: 13; D gene: .; clone size: many; CDR3 DNA: TGTGCCAGCAGTGAACGACAAGACTACGAGCAGTACTTC; CDR3 protein: CASSERQDYEQYF
V gene: TRBV29-1; J gene: TRBJ1-2; CDR3 length: 14; D gene: .; clone size: many; CDR3 DNA: TGCAGCGTCCTGACCCTCAGGGGCTTGGGGGGCTACACCTTC; CDR3 protein: CSVLTLRGLGGYTF
V gene: TRBV5-1; J gene: TRBJ2-2; CDR3 length: 16; D gene: TRBD2; clone size: .; CDR3 DNA: TGCGCCAGCAGCTTGGCCGGGGGGTCCTACACCGGGGAGCTGTTTTTT; CDR3 protein: CASSLAGGSYTGELFF
V gene: TRBV11-2; J gene: TRBJ1-1; CDR3 length: 16; D gene: TRBD1; clone size: many; CDR3 DNA: TGTGCCAGCAGCCCATGGTGGGGACAGACGAACACTGAAGCTTTCTTT; CDR3 protein: CASSPWWGQTNTEAFF
V gene: TRBV6-5; J gene: TRBJ1-2; CDR3 length: 12; D gene: .; clone size: many; CDR3 DNA: TGTGCCAGCAGTTACTCGAAGGATGGCTACACCTTC; CDR3 protein: CASSYSKDGYTF
V gene: TRBV2; J gene: TRBJ1-5; CDR3 length: 15; D gene: .; clone size: .; CDR3 DNA: TGTGCCAGCAGTTCCCTTAGGGGGTATGGGGAGCCCCAGCATTTT; CDR3 protein: CASSSLRGYGEPQHF
V gene: TRBV14; J gene: TRBJ2-5; CDR3 length: 18; D gene: .; clone size: few; CDR3 DNA: TGTGCCAGCAGCCTGACCCCATCCGGGACATGGGCCGGGGAGACCCAGTACTTC; CDR3 protein: CASSLTPSGTWAGETQYF
V gene: TRBV7-9; J gene: TRBJ1-4; CDR3 length: 11; D gene: .; clone size: many; CDR3 DNA: TGTGCCAGCAGCTCCACTGAAAAACTGTTTTTT; CDR3 protein: CASSSTEKLFF
V gene: TRBV20-1; J gene: TRBJ2-7; CDR3 length: 17; D gene: .; clone size: .; CDR3 DNA: TGCAGTGCTAGAGCCCCCGGGGGCTCCCTGGTCTCCTACGAGCAGTACTTC; CDR3 protein: CSARAPGGSLVSYEQYF
V gene: TRBV29-1; J gene: TRBJ2-7; CDR3 length: 12; D gene: .; clone size: many; CDR3 DNA: TGCAGCGTTGAAGTCAGTGCCTACGAGCAGTACTTC; CDR3 protein: CSVEVSAYEQYF
V gene: TRBV2; J gene: TRBJ1-6; CDR3 length: 16; D gene: TRBD1; clone size: many; CDR3 DNA: TGTGCCAGCACCACCGGGACAGCCCTTTCTAATTCACCCCTCCACTTT; CDR3 protein: CASTTGTALSNSPLHF
V gene: TRBV20-1; J gene: TRBJ1-2; CDR3 length: 11; D gene: .; clone size: .; CDR3 DNA: TGCAGTGCTGGGACGTTCCGGGGCTACACCTTC; CDR3 protein: CSAGTFRGYTF
V gene: TRBV29-1; J gene: TRBJ1-1; CDR3 length: 16; D gene: .; clone size: few; CDR3 DNA: TGCAGCGTCCCACCGAGTCGTAGGTCTCTGGACACTGAAGCTTTCTTT; CDR3 protein: CSVPPSRRSLDTEAFF
V gene: TRBV28; J gene: TRBJ2-5; CDR3 length: 13; D gene: .; clone size: many; CDR3 DNA: TGTGCCAGCAGCTACAGGGAAGGGGAGACCCAGTACTTC; CDR3 protein: CASSYREGETQYF
V gene: TRBV2; J gene: TRBJ1-5; CDR3 length: 16; D gene: TRBD1; clone size: many; CDR3 DNA: TGTGCCAGCAGTGGCGACCGGACAGGGGGCGGTCAGCCCCAGCATTTT; CDR3 protein: CASSGDRTGGGQPQHF
V gene: TRBV27; J gene: TRBJ1-6; CDR3 length: 13; D gene: .; clone size: .; CDR3 DNA: TGTGCCAGCAGTCCAGGGCAGGATTCACCCCTCCACTTT; CDR3 protein: CASSPGQDSPLHF
V gene: TRBV12-3/TRBV12-4; J gene: TRBJ1-1; CDR3 length: 13; D gene: .; clone size: many; CDR3 DNA: TGTGCCAGCAGTTTCGCGGTGAACACTGAAGCTTTCTTT; CDR3 protein: CASSFAVNTEAFF
V gene: TRBV6-2/TRBV6-3; J gene: TRBJ1-5; CDR3 length: 15; D gene: TRBD1; clone size: many; CDR3 DNA: TGTGCCAGCAGTTACGGGACAGGGGACAATCAGCCCCAGCATTTT; CDR3 protein: CASSYGTGDNQPQHF
V gene: TRBV28; J gene: TRBJ2-7; CDR3 length: 18; D gene: .; clone size: many; CDR3 DNA: TGTGCCAGCAGTTTCCCTGGTCGGTGGGCCGAAAGCTCCTACGAGCAGTACTTC; CDR3 protein: CASSFPGRWAESSYEQYF
V gene: TRBV3-1; J gene: TRBJ2-7; CDR3 length: 12; D gene: TRBD1; clone size: many; CDR3 DNA: TGTGCCAGCAGCACGACAGGGTCCAAGCAGTACTTC; CDR3 protein: CASSTTGSKQYF
V gene: TRBV14; J gene: TRBJ1-4; CDR3 length: 15; D gene: .; clone size: .; CDR3 DNA: TGTGCCAGCAGCCAGAGTCCCTTTAGGGGTGAAAAACTGTTTTTT; CDR3 protein: CASSQSPFRGEKLFF
V gene: TRBV7-7; J gene: TRBJ2-2; CDR3 length: 14; D gene: .; clone size: few; CDR3 DNA: TGTGCTAGCAGCTTAGAAAGGGGAATCGGGGAGCTGTTTTTT; CDR3 protein: CASSLERGIGELFF
V gene: TRBV30; J gene: TRBJ2-7; CDR3 length: 12; D gene: TRBD1; clone size: .; CDR3 DNA: TGTGCCTGGTCGACAGGGGCCTACGAGCAGTACTTC; CDR3 protein: CAWSTGAYEQYF
V gene: TRBV20-1; J gene: TRBJ2-5; CDR3 length: 16; D gene: TRBD2; clone size: many; CDR3 DNA: TGCAGTGCTAGAGATCCACTAGCGGGGGGCCAAGAGACCCAGTACTTC; CDR3 protein: CSARDPLAGGQETQYF
V gene: TRBV5-1; J gene: TRBJ2-2; CDR3 length: 11; D gene: .; clone size: few; CDR3 DNA: TGCGCCAGCACCATGCTGGGGGAGCTGTTTTTT; CDR3 protein: CASTMLGELFF
V gene: TRBV4-1; J gene: TRBJ2-5; CDR3 length: 16; D gene: TRBD2; clone size: .; CDR3 DNA: TGCGCCAGCAGCCAAGATTTGACGGGGGGGATGAAGACCCAGTACTTC; CDR3 protein: CASSQDLTGGMKTQYF
V gene: TRBV28; J gene: TRBJ1-6; CDR3 length: 16; D gene: .; clone size: many; CDR3 DNA: TGTGCCAGCAGTTTGGAACTCGGGTCCTATAATTCACCCCTCCACTTT; CDR3 protein: CASSLELGSYNSPLHF
V gene: TRBV7-2; J gene: TRBJ2-7; CDR3 length: 14; D gene: TRBD2; clone size: few; CDR3 DNA: TGTGCCAGCACCCCGGGACTAGCAGCATACGAGCAGTACTTC; CDR3 protein: CASTPGLAAYEQYF
V gene: TRBV6-4; J gene: TRBJ2-2; CDR3 length: 14; D gene: TRBD2; clone size: once; CDR3 DNA: TGTGCCAGCAGTTACGGGGGGAGTGCCGGGGAGCTGTTTTTT; CDR3 protein: CASSYGGSAGELFF
V gene: TRBV6-5; J gene: TRBJ2-2; CDR3 length: 17; D gene: .; clone size: few; CDR3 DNA: TGTGCCAGCAGTTACTCGCCCCGAGGCAGCCACACCGGGGAGCTGTTTTTT; CDR3 protein: CASSYSPRGSHTGELFF
V gene: TRBV12-3/TRBV12-4; J gene: TRBJ1-6; CDR3 length: 14; D gene: .; clone size: many; CDR3 DNA: TGTGCCAGCAGTTTCGATATTCGGGGATCACCCCTCCACTTT; CDR3 protein: CASSFDIRGSPLHF